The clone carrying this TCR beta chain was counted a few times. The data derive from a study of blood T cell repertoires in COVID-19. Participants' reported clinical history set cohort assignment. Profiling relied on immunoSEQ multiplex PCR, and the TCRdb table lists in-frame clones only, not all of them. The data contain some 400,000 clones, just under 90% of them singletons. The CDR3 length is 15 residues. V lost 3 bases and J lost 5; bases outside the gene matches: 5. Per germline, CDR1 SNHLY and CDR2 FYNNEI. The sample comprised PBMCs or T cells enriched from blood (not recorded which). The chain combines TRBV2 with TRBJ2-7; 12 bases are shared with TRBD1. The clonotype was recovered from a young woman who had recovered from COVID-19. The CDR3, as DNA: TGTGCCAGCAGTGACCGCGGGACAGGGGGCAACGAGCAGTACTTC. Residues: CASSDRGTGGNEQYF.